The entry below gives a single TCR beta chain sequence along with its context. CDR1 and CDR2 from the germline V gene are WSHSY and SAAADI. The CDR3 covers 12 residues. V was trimmed by 3 bases and J by 6 bases, leaving 9 bases between them. Original analysis: Amplified reference gene primers provided the basis for estimating nucleated cell counts. The data were produced by immunoSEQ multiplex PCR, yet TCRdb's version contains in-frame clones alone and is incomplete. V, J and clone size are those of that table, while D and trimming were read from the DNA. The sample has some 96,000 clones; 85% to 90% are singletons. These data originate in a study of blood T cell repertoires in COVID-19. Study in general: COVID-19 samples from acute and convalescent phases originated in the United States, Italy and Spain. The analysed material was cDNA or gDNA that came from T cells, B-cell-depleted T cells, or PBMCs.

Sequenced input: peripheral blood. The rearrangement links TRBV10-2 to TRBJ2-7; D unclear. The receptor was isolated from a human donor in a cohort sampled during active COVID-19. CDR3 residues: CASSELRFEQYF. The CDR3 region has the DNA TGCGCCAGCAGTGAACTCCGGTTCGAGCAGTACTTC.